This TCR beta chain was retrieved from a study of blood T cell repertoires in COVID-19. Study at large: Recovered status applied to Cohort 3 donors who had two consecutive negative PCRs. It also applied to those with clearance or with symptom resolution.

The assay was immunoSEQ multiplex PCR, and TCRdb's table has in-frame clones only and misses some. Among 200,000 to 250,000 clones listed, about nine tenths were seen once. CDR3 length: 17 residues. From germline, CDR1 is SGHTA and CDR2 FQGTGA. V trimming: 6 bases; J trimming: 0 bases; junction bases outside the gene matches: 9. The sample comprised PBMCs or T cells enriched from blood (not recorded which). The receptor was derived from a woman between 45 and 65 years old in a cohort exposed to, infected with or recovered from COVID-19 (not recorded which). The V gene is TRBV7-3, the J gene TRBJ2-3; TRBD2 matches 10 bases. This CDR3 reads CASSRPSGGSSTDTQYF. CDR3 bases: TGTGCCAGCAGTCGGCCTAGCGGGGGATCTAGCACAGATACGCAGTATTTT.